This T cell receptor (beta chain) came from a study of OX40 agonist ivuxolimab in advanced cancers. Study overall: Patients received ivuxolimab, an intravenous treatment, every 2 weeks at 0.01 to 10 mg/kg. Antecedent anti-PD-1, anti-PD-L1 or anti-CTLA-4 therapy was permissible, with around 40% having received some. Study-wide findings and caveats: In the expanded peripheral T cells, antigen specificity was never determined.

CDR1 and CDR2 from the germline V gene are MGHDK and SYGVNS. This CDR3 is 18 amino acids long. The ends were cut back, 0 bases at V and 3 bases at J, with 17 bases in the middle. Details on this clone: The antigen remains unidentified.

The table came from immunoSEQ multiplex PCR; TCRdb's copy has only in-frame clones and leaves some out. The table has around 64,000 clones, 80% to 90% seen once. Anyone with autoimmune disease history or systemic immunosuppression was excluded. The chain employs TRBV25-1 and TRBJ1-4; D unclear. The starting material was CD4+ or CD8+ T cells sorted from blood, obtained in a trial of the OX40 agonist ivuxolimab. This TCR came from an adult with an advanced solid tumor such as melanoma, head and neck, liver or kidney cancer. The CDR3 bases are TGTGCCAGCAGTGAATATGGGTTTTGGGGAGCACCTAATGAAAAACTGTTTTTT. The encoded protein is CASSEYGFWGAPNEKLFF.